This TCR beta chain was retrieved from a study of CD8+CD57+ T cells in acquired aplastic anemia. Study-wide context: Sorted CD4+ plus CD8+ cells gave DNA averaging about 3.2 ug. Regarding the study as a whole: A significant difference in CD8+ Simpson's diversity between patients and controls was not found. The number of CD8+ CDR3 sequences shared by patients and controls was about 27.

Genomic DNA, the template, was used for profiling of the TCR beta VDJ and CDR3. TCRdb used MiXCR to reprocess the reads, holding one entry per CDR3 protein. The sample has 250,000 to 300,000 distinct CDR3 sequences; approximately 60% are singletons. J was trimmed by 9 bases and V by 1 base; bases with no gene match: 4. This CDR3 has 13 residues. The germline CDR1 and CDR2 sequences are SNHLY and FYNNEI. This clonotype has at least ten counts. Antigen specificity is unknown. Patients chosen for sequencing had shown CD8+CD57+ cell expansion by flow cytometry. Severe acquired aplastic anemia was present in every patient.

What was sequenced was sorted CD4+, CD8+, or CD8+CD57+ T cells (not recorded which) from PBMCs. The TCR sequence derives from a human donor with aplastic anemia. The genes are TRBV2 and TRBJ2-7, with 9 bases that match TRBD2. The CDR3 nucleotides read TGTGCCAGCAGTGAAGGGCTAGCGGGACGGCAGTACTTC. Amino acid sequence: CASSEGLAGRQYF.